These T cell receptor beta chains were read from a single sample in a study of beta chain features in type 1 diabetes. TCRdb's table, derived via immunoSEQ multiplex PCR, lists solely in-frame clones and lacks some. The data contain about 240,000 clones, 25% to 30% of them singletons. The sequenced material came from central memory CD4+ T cells from blood. Every receptor here comes from a man aged 30-40 years in good health. Both conserved end residues are part of each CDR3. Fields, in order: clone size, J gene, D gene, V gene, CDR3 protein. D genes are given only for firm matches. Size tells how often a clone was seen (once, few, many) or the class of an expanded clone, and some rows leave it out.

abundance: -; j_gene: TRBJ2-1; d_gene: -; v_gene: TRBV6-1; CDR3aa: CASSVTLWDEQFF
abundance: few; j_gene: TRBJ2-7; d_gene: TRBD2; v_gene: TRBV7-8; CDR3aa: CASSVRLAGTYEQYF
abundance: -; j_gene: TRBJ2-5; d_gene: -; v_gene: TRBV7-6; CDR3aa: CASSLGPNQETQYF
abundance: -; j_gene: TRBJ2-2; d_gene: -; v_gene: TRBV30; CDR3aa: CAWTPGTGELFF
abundance: few; j_gene: TRBJ2-5; d_gene: TRBD2; v_gene: TRBV5-1; CDR3aa: CASSLRWEGQGETQYF
abundance: -; j_gene: TRBJ1-1; d_gene: -; v_gene: TRBV23-1; CDR3aa: CAGLPGQNTEAFF
abundance: few; j_gene: TRBJ2-5; d_gene: -; v_gene: TRBV6-5; CDR3aa: CASRSGTQYF
abundance: -; j_gene: TRBJ2-1; d_gene: -; v_gene: TRBV30; CDR3aa: CAWSVKSLFYNEQFF
abundance: few; j_gene: TRBJ2-7; d_gene: -; v_gene: TRBV2; CDR3aa: CASSPTYKKNSYEQYF
abundance: few; j_gene: TRBJ1-1; d_gene: -; v_gene: TRBV30; CDR3aa: CAWSPQGTEAFF
abundance: -; j_gene: TRBJ2-3; d_gene: -; v_gene: TRBV7-2; CDR3aa: CASSATSPSKDTQYF
abundance: -; j_gene: TRBJ2-7; d_gene: -; v_gene: TRBV25-1; CDR3aa: CASSDPFSYEQYF
abundance: few; j_gene: TRBJ2-5; d_gene: -; v_gene: TRBV28; CDR3aa: CATIGLEGGRTQYF
abundance: -; j_gene: TRBJ2-3; d_gene: -; v_gene: TRBV6-6; CDR3aa: CASSTPTDTQYF